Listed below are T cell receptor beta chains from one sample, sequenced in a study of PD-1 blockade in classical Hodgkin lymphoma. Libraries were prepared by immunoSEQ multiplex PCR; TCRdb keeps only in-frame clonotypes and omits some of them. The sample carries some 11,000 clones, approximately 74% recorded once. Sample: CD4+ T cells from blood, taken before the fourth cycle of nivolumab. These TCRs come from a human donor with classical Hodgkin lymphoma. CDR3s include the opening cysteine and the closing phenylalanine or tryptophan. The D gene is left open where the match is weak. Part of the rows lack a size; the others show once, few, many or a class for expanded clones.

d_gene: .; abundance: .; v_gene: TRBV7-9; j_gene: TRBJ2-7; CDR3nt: TGTGCCAGCAGCCCGGGGTACGAGCAGTACTTC; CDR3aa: CASSPGYEQYF
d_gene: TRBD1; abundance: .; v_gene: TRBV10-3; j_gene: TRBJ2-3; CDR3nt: TGTGCCACCAGCGGGACAGGGACCACAGATACGCAGTATTTT; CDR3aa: CATSGTGTTDTQYF
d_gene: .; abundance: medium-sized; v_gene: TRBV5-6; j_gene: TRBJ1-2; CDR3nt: TGTGCCAGCAGCTTGGGCCTCTCGGTGATAGAGGACTATGGCTACACCTTC; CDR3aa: CASSLGLSVIEDYGYTF
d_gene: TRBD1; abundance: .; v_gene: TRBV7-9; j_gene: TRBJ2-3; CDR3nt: TGTGCCAGCAGCTTAATGCAGGGGGCAGCCACAGATACGCAGTATTTT; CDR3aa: CASSLMQGAATDTQYF
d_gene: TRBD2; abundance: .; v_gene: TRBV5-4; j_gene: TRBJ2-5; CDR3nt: TGTGCCAGCAGCTTGGGGACTAGCGGGGTCCCCCAGTACTTC; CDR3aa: CASSLGTSGVPQYF
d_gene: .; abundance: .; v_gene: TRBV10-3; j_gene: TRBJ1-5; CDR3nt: TGTGCCATCAGTGGTGGTTCGGGGGGTCTTCAGCCCCAGCATTTT; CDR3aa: CAISGGSGGLQPQHF
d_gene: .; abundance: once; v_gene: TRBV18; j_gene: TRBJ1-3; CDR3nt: TGTGCCAGCTCACCAAACAGCTCTGGAAACACCATATATTTT; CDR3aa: CASSPNSSGNTIYF
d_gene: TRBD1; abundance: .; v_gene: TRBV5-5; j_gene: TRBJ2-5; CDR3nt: TGTGCCAGCAGCTTCCAAACAGGGGCTGGAGAGACCCAGTACTTC; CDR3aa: CASSFQTGAGETQYF
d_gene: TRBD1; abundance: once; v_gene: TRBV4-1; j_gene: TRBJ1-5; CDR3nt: TGCGCCAGCAGCCCAGGACAGGGGGCAAGTTATAGCAATCAGCCCCAGCATTTT; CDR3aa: CASSPGQGASYSNQPQHF
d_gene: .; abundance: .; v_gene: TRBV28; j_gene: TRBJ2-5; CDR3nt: TGTGCCAGCACCGCTCGAAGGGGTTTGGTGGAGACCCAGTACTTC; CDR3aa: CASTARRGLVETQYF
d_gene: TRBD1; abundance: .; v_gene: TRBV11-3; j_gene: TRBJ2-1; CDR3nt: TGTGCCAGCAGCTCGTCGATGGGACAGGGACCCTACAATGAGCAGTTCTTC; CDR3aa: CASSSSMGQGPYNEQFF
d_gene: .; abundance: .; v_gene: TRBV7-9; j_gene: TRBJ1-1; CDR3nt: TGTGCCAGCAGCTTAGAAGGGGGCACTGAAGCTTTCTTT; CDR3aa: CASSLEGGTEAFF
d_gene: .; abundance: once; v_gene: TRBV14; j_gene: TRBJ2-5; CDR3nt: TGTGCCAGCAGCCAACCCCGGACGGCAACCAGCGAGACCCAGTACTTC; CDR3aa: CASSQPRTATSETQYF
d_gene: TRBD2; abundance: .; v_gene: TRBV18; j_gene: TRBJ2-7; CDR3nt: TGTGCCAGCTCACCACCCATACTAGCGGGAGAAGGCGAGCAGTACTTC; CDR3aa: CASSPPILAGEGEQYF
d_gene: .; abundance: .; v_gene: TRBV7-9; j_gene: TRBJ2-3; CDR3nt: TGTGCCAGCAGCCTAACCCGCGGTTCCCCCTCCACAGATACGCAGTATTTT; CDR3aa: CASSLTRGSPSTDTQYF
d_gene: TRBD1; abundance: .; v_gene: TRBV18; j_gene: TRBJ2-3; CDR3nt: TGTGCCAGCTCACTTACAGGGGGCACAGATACGCAGTATTTT; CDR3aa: CASSLTGGTDTQYF
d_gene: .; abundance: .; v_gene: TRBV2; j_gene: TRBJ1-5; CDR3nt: TGTGCCAGCAAGGGGACCGCCGGTCAGCCCCAGCATTTT; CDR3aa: CASKGTAGQPQHF
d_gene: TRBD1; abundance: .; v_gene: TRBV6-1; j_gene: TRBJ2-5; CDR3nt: TGTGCCAGCAGTGCACTCAGGGGGCGACAAGAGACCCAGTACTTC; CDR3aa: CASSALRGRQETQYF
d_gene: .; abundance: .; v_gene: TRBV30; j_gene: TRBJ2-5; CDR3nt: TGTGCCTGGAGTGTCCTAGAGGTGTACCAAGAGACCCAGTACTTC; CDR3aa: CAWSVLEVYQETQYF
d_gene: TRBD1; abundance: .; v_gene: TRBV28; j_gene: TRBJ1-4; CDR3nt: TGTGCCAGCAGTCCTTGGACAGGGGGTAAAGAAAAACTGTTTTTT; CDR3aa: CASSPWTGGKEKLFF
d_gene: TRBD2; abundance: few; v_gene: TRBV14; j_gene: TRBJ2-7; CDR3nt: TGTGCCAGCAGCCAAGACAGGGCGGGGGCCTACGAGCAGTACTTC; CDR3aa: CASSQDRAGAYEQYF
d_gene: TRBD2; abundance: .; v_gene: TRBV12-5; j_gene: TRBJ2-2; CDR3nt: TGTGCTAGTGGTTTGGTACTAGGTCTAGCGGGTAACACCGGGGAGCTGTTTTTT; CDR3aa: CASGLVLGLAGNTGELFF
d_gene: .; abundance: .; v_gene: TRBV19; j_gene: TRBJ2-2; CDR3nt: TGTGCCAGTAGTATGGAAACGAACACCGGGGAGCTGTTTTTT; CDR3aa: CASSMETNTGELFF
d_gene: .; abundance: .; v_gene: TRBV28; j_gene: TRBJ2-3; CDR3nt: TGTGCCAGCAGTCTTAGGGGGACAATCTCATATACGCAGTATTTT; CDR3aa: CASSLRGTISYTQYF
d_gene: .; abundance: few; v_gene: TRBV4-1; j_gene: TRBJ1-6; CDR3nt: TGCGCCAGCAGCCCCCCCGAGGGCGCACCCCTCCACTTT; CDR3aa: CASSPPEGAPLHF
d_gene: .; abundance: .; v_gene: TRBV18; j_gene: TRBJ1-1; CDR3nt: TGTGCCAGCTCACCCGACACTGAAGCTTTCTTT; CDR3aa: CASSPDTEAFF
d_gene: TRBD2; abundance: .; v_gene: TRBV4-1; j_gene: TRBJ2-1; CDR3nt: TGCGCCAGCAGCCCCGGGACTAGTCTGTTACGGGAGCAGTTCTTC; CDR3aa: CASSPGTSLLREQFF
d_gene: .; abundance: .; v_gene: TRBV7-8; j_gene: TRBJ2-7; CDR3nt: TGTGCCAGCAGCTTTTGGGGTGGGCACGAGCAGTACTTC; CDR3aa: CASSFWGGHEQYF
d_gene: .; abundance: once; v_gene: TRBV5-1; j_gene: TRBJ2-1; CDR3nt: TGCGCCAGCAGCTCGGAAGCGGCATACAATGAGCAGTTCTTC; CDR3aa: CASSSEAAYNEQFF
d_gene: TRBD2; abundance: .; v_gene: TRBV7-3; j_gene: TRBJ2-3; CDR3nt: TGTGCCAGCGGGCCTCTGGCGGGAGAAGGAGATACGCAGTATTTT; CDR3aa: CASGPLAGEGDTQYF
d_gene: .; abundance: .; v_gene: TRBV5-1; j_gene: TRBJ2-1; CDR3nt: TGCGCCAGCAGCGATCTGAGGGGTAATGAGCAGTTCTTC; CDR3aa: CASSDLRGNEQFF
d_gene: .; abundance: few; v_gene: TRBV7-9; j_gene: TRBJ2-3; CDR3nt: TGTGCCAGCAGCTCCCCCCGAGTCCCCACAGATACGCAGTATTTT; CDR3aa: CASSSPRVPTDTQYF
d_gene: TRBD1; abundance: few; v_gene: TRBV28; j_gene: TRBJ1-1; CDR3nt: TGTGCCAGCAGTTTTGGAACAGGGGGCATCACTGAAGCTTTCTTT; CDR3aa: CASSFGTGGITEAFF
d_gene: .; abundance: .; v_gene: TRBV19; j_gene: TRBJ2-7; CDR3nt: TGTGCCACTAAACAGGGTCCCGGAGAGCAGTACTTC; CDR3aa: CATKQGPGEQYF
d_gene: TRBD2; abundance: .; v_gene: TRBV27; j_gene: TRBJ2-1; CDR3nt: TGTGCCAGCAGTTTATCTAGCGGGAGCAACAATGAGCAGTTCTTC; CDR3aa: CASSLSSGSNNEQFF
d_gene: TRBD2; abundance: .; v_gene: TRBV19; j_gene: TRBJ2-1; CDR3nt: TGTGCCAGTAGTATAGTTAAGACTAGCGGGATCGATGAGCAGTTCTTC; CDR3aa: CASSIVKTSGIDEQFF
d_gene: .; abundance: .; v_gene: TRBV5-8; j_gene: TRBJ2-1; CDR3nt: TGTGCCAGCAGCTTGGCAGGCGATAACTACAATGAGCAGTTCTTC; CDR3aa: CASSLAGDNYNEQFF